This section outlines one T cell receptor (beta chain) sequence together with its context. The germline CDR1 and CDR2 sequences are SGHRS and YFSETQ. Trimming stripped 0 bases from V and 1 base from J, with 10 bases between. CDR3 length: 16 residues. The data stem from a study of ipilimumab plus nivolumab after autologous stem cell transplantation. Study-level information: The myeloma group: high-risk transplant-naive, or relapse within 3 years after first autologous transplant.

Patients got ipilimumab 1 mg/kg beginning 14 to 28 days post-transplant. The data were produced by immunoSEQ multiplex PCR, yet TCRdb's version contains in-frame clones alone and is incomplete. The sample has roughly 45,000 clones; about 88% are singletons. This specimen consisted of PBMCs, obtained in a trial of ipilimumab plus nivolumab as post-transplant consolidation. The sequence derives from a male donor with multiple myeloma. The V and J genes are TRBV5-1 and TRBJ2-2, with a tentative D call TRBD2 (5 bases). CDR3 coding DNA: TGCGCCAGCAGCTTGGAGGTGGGAGTGAACACCGGGGAGCTGTTTTTT. This gives the protein CASSLEVGVNTGELFF. Full variable domain (outside the CDR3, taken from reference TRBV5-1 and TRBJ2-2): KAGVTQTPRYLIKTRGQQVTLSCSPISGHRSVSWYQQTPGQGLQFLFEYFSETQRNKGNFPGRFSGRQFSNSRSEMNVSTLELGDSALYLCASSLEVGVNTGELFFGEGSRLTVL.